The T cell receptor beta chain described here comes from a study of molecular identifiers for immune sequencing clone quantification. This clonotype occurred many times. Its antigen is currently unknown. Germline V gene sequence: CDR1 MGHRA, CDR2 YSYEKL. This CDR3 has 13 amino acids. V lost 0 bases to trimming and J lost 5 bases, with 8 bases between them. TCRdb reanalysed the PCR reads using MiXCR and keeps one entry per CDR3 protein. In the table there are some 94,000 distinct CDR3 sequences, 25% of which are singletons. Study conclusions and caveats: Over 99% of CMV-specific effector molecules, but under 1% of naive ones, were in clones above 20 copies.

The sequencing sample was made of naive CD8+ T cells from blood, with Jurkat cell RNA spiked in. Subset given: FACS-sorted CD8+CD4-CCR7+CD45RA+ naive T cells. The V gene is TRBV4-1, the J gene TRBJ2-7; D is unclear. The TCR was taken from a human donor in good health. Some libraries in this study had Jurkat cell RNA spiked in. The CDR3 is CASSQDVGNEQYF. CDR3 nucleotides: TGCGCCAGCAGCCAAGATGTAGGGAACGAGCAGTACTTC.